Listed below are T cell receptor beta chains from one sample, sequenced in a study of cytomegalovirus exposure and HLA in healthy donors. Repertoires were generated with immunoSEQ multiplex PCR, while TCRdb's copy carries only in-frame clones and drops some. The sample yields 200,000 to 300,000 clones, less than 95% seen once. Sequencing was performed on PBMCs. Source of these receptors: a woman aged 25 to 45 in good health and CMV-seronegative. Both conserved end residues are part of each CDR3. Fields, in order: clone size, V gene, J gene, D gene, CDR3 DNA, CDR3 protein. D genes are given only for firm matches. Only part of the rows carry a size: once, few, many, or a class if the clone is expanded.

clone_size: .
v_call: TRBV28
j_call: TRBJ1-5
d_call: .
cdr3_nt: TGTGCCAGCAGTTTAGGTGGACCGAACAATCAGCCCCAGCATTTT
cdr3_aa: CASSLGGPNNQPQHF

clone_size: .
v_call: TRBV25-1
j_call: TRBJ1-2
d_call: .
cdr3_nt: TGTGCCAGCAGTGAAACAGGGAATGGCTACACCTTC
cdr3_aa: CASSETGNGYTF

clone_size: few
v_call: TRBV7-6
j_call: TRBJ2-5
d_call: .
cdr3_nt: TGTGCCAGCAGCAACAGGAGATCATCCAAAGAGACCCAGTACTTC
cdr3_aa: CASSNRRSSKETQYF

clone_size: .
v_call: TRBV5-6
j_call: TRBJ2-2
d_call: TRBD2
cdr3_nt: TGTGCCAGCAGCTTGGGGTCTAGCGGGAGTTACACCGGGGAGCTGTTTTTT
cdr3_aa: CASSLGSSGSYTGELFF

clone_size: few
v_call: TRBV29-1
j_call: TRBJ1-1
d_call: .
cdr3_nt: TGCAGCGTTGCAGTGGGGACCTTGAACACTGAAGCTTTCTTT
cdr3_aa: CSVAVGTLNTEAFF

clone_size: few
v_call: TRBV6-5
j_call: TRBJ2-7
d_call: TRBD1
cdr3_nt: TGTGCCACCACAGGGGTGGGGGAGCAGTACTTC
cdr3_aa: CATTGVGEQYF

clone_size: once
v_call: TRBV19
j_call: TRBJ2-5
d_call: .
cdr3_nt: TGTGCCAGTAGTTCAAAGTTTGGGGAGACCCAGTACTTC
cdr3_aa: CASSSKFGETQYF

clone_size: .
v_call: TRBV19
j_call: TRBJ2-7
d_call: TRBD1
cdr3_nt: TGTGCCAGTGAACAGGACAGGGCCCACGAGCAGTACTTC
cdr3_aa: CASEQDRAHEQYF

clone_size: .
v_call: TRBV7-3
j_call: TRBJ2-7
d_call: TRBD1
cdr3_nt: TGTGCCAGCAGCCCTCCTACACAGGGGTTTCGGGACGAGCAGTACTTC
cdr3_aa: CASSPPTQGFRDEQYF

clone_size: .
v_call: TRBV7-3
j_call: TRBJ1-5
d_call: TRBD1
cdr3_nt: TGTGCCAGCAGTCTCTCAGGGGGTAGCAATCAGCCCCAGCATTTT
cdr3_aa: CASSLSGGSNQPQHF

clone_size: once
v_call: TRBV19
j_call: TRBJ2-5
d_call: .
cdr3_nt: TGTGCCAGTAGTATTGGGGCAGGGTGGGAGACCCAGTACTTC
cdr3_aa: CASSIGAGWETQYF

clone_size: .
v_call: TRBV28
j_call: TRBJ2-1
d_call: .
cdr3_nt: TGTGCCAGCAGTTTGGCCAGCGGTAGTGAGCAGTTCTTC
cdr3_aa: CASSLASGSEQFF

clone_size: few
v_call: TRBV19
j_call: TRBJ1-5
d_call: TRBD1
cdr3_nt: TGTGCCAGTAGTAGGAGGGGACAGGACACTAATCAGCCCCAGCATTTT
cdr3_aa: CASSRRGQDTNQPQHF

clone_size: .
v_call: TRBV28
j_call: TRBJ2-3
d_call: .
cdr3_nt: TGTGCCAGCGGAATCATGGCGACCGGGGATACGCAGTATTTT
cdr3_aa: CASGIMATGDTQYF

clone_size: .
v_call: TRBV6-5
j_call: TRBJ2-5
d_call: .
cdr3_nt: TGTGCCAGCAGTTACGTGTTTGGCAGTCAAGAGACCCAGTACTTC
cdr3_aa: CASSYVFGSQETQYF

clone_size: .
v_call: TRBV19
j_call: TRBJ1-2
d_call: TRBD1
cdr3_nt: TGTGCCAGTACCGGGACAGGGCTTGGCTACACCTTC
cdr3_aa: CASTGTGLGYTF

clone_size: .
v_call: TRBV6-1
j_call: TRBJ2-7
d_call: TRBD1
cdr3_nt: TGTGCCAGCAATGACAGGGGAGCCTACGAGCAGTACTTC
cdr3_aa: CASNDRGAYEQYF

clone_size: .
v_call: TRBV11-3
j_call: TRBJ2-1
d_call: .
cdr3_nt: TGTGCCAGCAGCGTCTGGTTCGGGGAGCAGTTCTTC
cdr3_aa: CASSVWFGEQFF

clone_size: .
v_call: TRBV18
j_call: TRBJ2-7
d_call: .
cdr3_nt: TGTGCCAGCTCACCACGGGTAGGACAGTCGGTCGAGCAGTACTTC
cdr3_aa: CASSPRVGQSVEQYF

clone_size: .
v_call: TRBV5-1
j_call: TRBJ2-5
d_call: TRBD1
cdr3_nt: TGCGCCAGCTCAGCCGCCGGGACAGGAGCCCAAGAGACCCAGTACTTC
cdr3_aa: CASSAAGTGAQETQYF

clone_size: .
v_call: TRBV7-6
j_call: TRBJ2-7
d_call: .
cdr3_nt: TGTGCCAGCAGCCGTGGGGTTACCTACGAGCAGTACTTC
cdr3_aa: CASSRGVTYEQYF

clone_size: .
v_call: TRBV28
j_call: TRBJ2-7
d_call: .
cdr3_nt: TGTGCCAGCAGGTTCCAGGGAGGAAGCTACGAGCAGTACTTC
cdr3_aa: CASRFQGGSYEQYF

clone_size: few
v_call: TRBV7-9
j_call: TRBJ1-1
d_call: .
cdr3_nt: TGTGCCAGCAGCTTGGTTGGGGTGAGGGAAGCTTTCTTT
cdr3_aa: CASSLVGVREAFF

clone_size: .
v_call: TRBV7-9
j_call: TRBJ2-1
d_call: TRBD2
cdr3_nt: TGTGCCAGCAGCTTTCCGCTAGCGGGCGCCGCCTACAATGAGCAGTTCTTC
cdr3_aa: CASSFPLAGAAYNEQFF

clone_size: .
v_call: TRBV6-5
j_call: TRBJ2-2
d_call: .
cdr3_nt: TGTGCCAGCAGTTACTCCATGGCCGGGGAGCTGTTTTTT
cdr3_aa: CASSYSMAGELFF